Listed below are T cell receptor beta chains from one sample, sequenced in a study of early T cells in non-severe SARS-CoV-2 infection. One entry per CDR3 protein, called by TCRdb with MiXCR from the 5' RACE reads. The top ten hold approximately 4.2% of the sample, which has about 67,000 distinct CDR3 sequences, around a tenth seen once. Sequencing was carried out using whole blood. These receptors all come from an adult who was a healthcare worker with PCR-confirmed SARS-CoV-2 infection or an uninfected control (not recorded which). CDR3s include the opening cysteine and the closing phenylalanine or tryptophan. D genes are given only for firm matches. Size tells how often a clone was seen (once, few, many) or the class of an expanded clone, and some rows leave it out.

>TRBV30|many|TRBJ2-7|.
TGTGCCTGGACCAACCTAGCGTCCTACGAGCAGTACTTC
CAWTNLASYEQYF
>TRBV4-1|few|TRBJ1-6|TRBD1
TGCGCCAGCAGCCAACCCCGACAGGGTAGGCGAACTAGTTCACCCCTCCACTTT
CASSQPRQGRRTSSPLHF
>TRBV5-1|many|TRBJ2-3|.
TGCGCCAGCAGCTGGCCCAAAGGCTCATATGATACGCAGTATTTT
CASSWPKGSYDTQYF
>TRBV12-3/TRBV12-4|many|TRBJ1-2|TRBD1
TGTGCCAGCAGTTTCGACAGGGGGCTTAGCTACACCTTC
CASSFDRGLSYTF
>TRBV29-1|few|TRBJ2-5|TRBD1
TGCAGCGTTGAGGGACAGCGACAAGAGACCCAGTACTTC
CSVEGQRQETQYF
>TRBV20-1|medium-sized|TRBJ2-1|.
TGCAGTGCTAGAGAGGGGACTTCCTTTAGCTCCTACAATGAGCAGTTCTTC
CSAREGTSFSSYNEQFF
>TRBV5-1|.|TRBJ1-2|.
TGCGCCAGCAGCTTACCGTCTCTTGGTGGCTACACCTTC
CASSLPSLGGYTF
>TRBV11-2|many|TRBJ2-2|TRBD2
TGTGCCAGCAGCTTATGGACTAGCGGGAGAGGACGGACCGGGGAGCTGTTTTTT
CASSLWTSGRGRTGELFF
>TRBV7-9|many|TRBJ2-2|.
TGTGCCAGCAGCCCCCCCACCCAGGGGAACACCGGGGAGCTGTTTTTT
CASSPPTQGNTGELFF
>TRBV18|many|TRBJ1-1|.
TGTGCCAGCTCACCACCGTCAGTGAACACTGAAGCTTTCTTT
CASSPPSVNTEAFF
>TRBV7-2|.|TRBJ2-7|.
TGTGCCAGCAGCCCCTACAGGGTCGGAGAGCAGTACTTC
CASSPYRVGEQYF
>TRBV29-1|.|TRBJ1-2|.
TGCAGCGTTGAGGGCAGGGCGTATGGCTACACCTTC
CSVEGRAYGYTF
>TRBV12-3/TRBV12-4|many|TRBJ1-5|.
TGTGCCAGCAGTTTGAAAGGGAAAGGCAATCAGCCCCAGCATTTT
CASSLKGKGNQPQHF
>TRBV7-9|many|TRBJ2-7|TRBD2
TGTGCCAGCAGCCGTCGTGGACTAGATTCGGAGCAGTACTTC
CASSRRGLDSEQYF
>TRBV14|many|TRBJ2-7|TRBD1
TGTGCCAGCAGAGCCCAGGGGGCAAATCACTACGAGCAGTACTTC
CASRAQGANHYEQYF
>TRBV30|many|TRBJ1-2|TRBD1
TGTGCCTGGAGTCCGACAGGGCTCTATGGCTACACCTTC
CAWSPTGLYGYTF
>TRBV4-2|many|TRBJ2-7|.
TGTGCCAGCAGCCACCCTTTAGGGGGAACCTACGAGCAGTACTTC
CASSHPLGGTYEQYF
>TRBV20-1|many|TRBJ2-7|.
TGCAGTGTCCCCTCCCGACAGGCCCCCTACGAGCAGTACTTC
CSVPSRQAPYEQYF
>TRBV11-2|many|TRBJ1-4|.
TGTGCCAGCAGCCCGGGGGCGTCTAATGAAAAACTGTTTTTT
CASSPGASNEKLFF
>TRBV7-6|many|TRBJ2-1|TRBD2
TGTGCCAGCAGCCGCGGGAGCGGATTTAACAATGAGCAGTTCTTC
CASSRGSGFNNEQFF
>TRBV14|many|TRBJ1-3|TRBD1
TGTGCCAGCAGCCAACAGGGGGCCTTTGGAAACACCATATATTTT
CASSQQGAFGNTIYF
>TRBV7-9|.|TRBJ2-5|.
TGTGCCAGCAGCTCGGGACAACAAGAGACCCAGTACTTC
CASSSGQQETQYF
>TRBV12-3/TRBV12-4|few|TRBJ2-1|.
TGTGCCAGCAGTTTCACTAGAGGGTCTAGGAATGAGCAGTTCTTC
CASSFTRGSRNEQFF
>TRBV29-1|few|TRBJ2-4|TRBD1
TGCAGCGTTCACGGACAGGGGAGTATGGCCAAAAACATTCAGTACTTC
CSVHGQGSMAKNIQYF
>TRBV24-1|few|TRBJ2-2|TRBD1
TGTGCCACCCGCGCGACAGGGAGACCCGGGGAGCTGTTTTTT
CATRATGRPGELFF
>TRBV5-5|many|TRBJ2-1|TRBD1
TGTGCCAGCAGTCGGGACAGAAGCTCCTACAATGAGCAGTTCTTC
CASSRDRSSYNEQFF
>TRBV4-1|many|TRBJ1-5|.
TGCGCCAGCAGCCCAGAGCAAAATAGCAATCAGCCCCAGCATTTT
CASSPEQNSNQPQHF
>TRBV5-1|many|TRBJ2-5|TRBD1
TGCGCCAGCAGCCCAGGACAGGGCCTAGAGACCCAGTACTTC
CASSPGQGLETQYF
>TRBV12-5|many|TRBJ2-3|TRBD1
TGTGCTAGTGGTGGAGACAGGGGGCGCGCAGATACGCAGTATTTT
CASGGDRGRADTQYF
>TRBV5-1|.|TRBJ2-3|.
TGCGCCAGCAGCTTGGAGTGGACTAAAACAGATACGCAGTATTTT
CASSLEWTKTDTQYF
>TRBV7-9|many|TRBJ1-3|.
TGTGCCAGCAGCTTAGCAGAGGCTTCTGAAAACACCATATATTTT
CASSLAEASENTIYF
>TRBV27|few|TRBJ2-3|.
TGTGCCAGCAGTCTCCGGACAGCCAGCACAGATACGCAGTATTTT
CASSLRTASTDTQYF
>TRBV2|many|TRBJ2-1|.
TGTGCCAGCAGTGACCCGGTAACAACGGACAATGAGCAGTTCTTC
CASSDPVTTDNEQFF
>TRBV15|many|TRBJ2-2|TRBD1
TGTGCCACCCGACAGGGGGGACTGAACACCGGGGAGCTGTTTTTT
CATRQGGLNTGELFF
>TRBV6-5|many|TRBJ2-5|.
TGTGCCAGCAGTTACTCGACATCTAAGGCGACCCAGTACTTC
CASSYSTSKATQYF
>TRBV5-1|few|TRBJ2-7|TRBD1
TGCGCCAGCAGCTCCCGTACAGGGGACTACGAGCAGTACTTC
CASSSRTGDYEQYF
>TRBV29-1|many|TRBJ2-3|.
TGCAGCGTTCAGGGGGGCCGGGACCTGACGACGGGTACGCAGTATTTT
CSVQGGRDLTTGTQYF
>TRBV5-1|.|TRBJ2-5|TRBD2
TGCGCCAGCAGCCAATTAGCGGGGGCGGCGAAGACCCAGTACTTC
CASSQLAGAAKTQYF
>TRBV18|many|TRBJ1-2|.
TGTGCCAGCTCATCCAGTGGCGCGGGGACGAATGGCTACACCTTC
CASSSSGAGTNGYTF
>TRBV19|many|TRBJ2-7|TRBD2
TGTGCCAGTAGTATGGGAGGGGAATCCTACGAGCAGTACTTC
CASSMGGESYEQYF
>TRBV11-2|many|TRBJ1-1|.
TGTGCCAGCAGCTCGAACCGTAAGATCACTGAAGCTTTCTTT
CASSSNRKITEAFF
>TRBV29-1|few|TRBJ1-1|.
TGCAGCGGGGGACTGACGGACACTGAAGCTTTCTTT
CSGGLTDTEAFF
>TRBV28|few|TRBJ2-3|.
TGTGCCAGCAGTCCCGGAGGTCTGGCGGGGCTCACAGATACGCAGTATTTT
CASSPGGLAGLTDTQYF
>TRBV14|many|TRBJ2-3|TRBD2
TGTGCCAGCAGCCAACTCGCCAGCGGGACTGGCACAGATACGCAGTATTTT
CASSQLASGTGTDTQYF
>TRBV20-1|many|TRBJ2-3|TRBD2
TGCAGTGCTAGAGTGGGAGCGGGAAAAGATACGCAGTATTTT
CSARVGAGKDTQYF
>TRBV6-2/TRBV6-3|many|TRBJ2-1|TRBD1
TGTGCCAGCAGACGACAGGGTCTGGGCAATGAGCAGTTCTTC
CASRRQGLGNEQFF
>TRBV7-9|many|TRBJ2-7|TRBD2
TGTGCCAGCAGCTCCCGACTAGCGGAGACCTACGAGCAGTACTTC
CASSSRLAETYEQYF
>TRBV5-1|.|TRBJ1-1|.
TGCGCCAGCAGCTTGGGACGCGGCAGTAAGAACACTGAAGCTTTATTT
CASSLGRGSKNTEALF
>TRBV12-3/TRBV12-4|few|TRBJ2-7|.
TGTGCCAGCAGTTCTCTGGCAGGGCCTTCCTACGAGCAGTACTTC
CASSSLAGPSYEQYF
>TRBV7-8|many|TRBJ2-7|TRBD2
TGTGCCAGCAGCTTACTGACTAGCGGGATCTCCTACGAGCAGTACTTC
CASSLLTSGISYEQYF
>TRBV7-9|.|TRBJ1-1|TRBD1
TGTGCCAGCAGCATCCGACAGGGGAACACTGAAGCTTTCTTT
CASSIRQGNTEAFF
>TRBV6-5|few|TRBJ1-3|.
TGTGCCAGCAGTTACTCGCATCTCGGGTCCTCTGGAAACACCATATATTTT
CASSYSHLGSSGNTIYF
>TRBV27|.|TRBJ2-5|.
TGTGCCAGCAGTTTCGGGTCGCAAGAGACCCAGTACTTC
CASSFGSQETQYF
>TRBV11-2|many|TRBJ2-1|TRBD2
TGTGCCAGCAGCTCCCGCCTAGCGGGAGTTATCAATGAGCAGTTCTTC
CASSSRLAGVINEQFF